This entry concerns a single T cell receptor (beta chain). These data originate in a study of control samples from healthy donors and cancer patients. Germline trimming cut 6 bases from V and 0 bases from J; bases unmatched to any gene: 3. The germline CDR1 and CDR2 sequences are MNHEY and SMNVEV (reference sequence). The CDR3 has 15 amino acids. Only in-frame clones appear in the TCRdb table, and some are missing; sequencing was by immunoSEQ multiplex PCR. In the table there are fewer than 200,000 clones, approximately 94% of which are singletons. The receptor was isolated from a man aged 25-40 years in good health. Sequenced input: blood. The chain carries TRBV27 and TRBJ2-2; 8 bases agree with TRBD2. The CDR3 reads CASRLAGPNTGELFF. The CDR3, as DNA: TGTGCCAGCAGGTTAGCGGGGCCGAACACCGGGGAGCTGTTTTTT.